This T cell receptor beta chain was identified during a study of control samples from healthy donors and cancer patients. The CDR3 is 14 residues long. The V end lost 5 bases, the J end lost 5 bases, and 10 bases lay between the germline ends. CDR1 and CDR2 (germline): WNHNN, SYGVQD (reference sequence). Libraries were prepared by immunoSEQ multiplex PCR; TCRdb keeps only in-frame clonotypes and omits some of them. The repertoire holds over 45,000 clones, with around 90% as singletons. This clone showed up just once. The receptor was isolated from a man aged 35-49 years with colorectal cancer. Material for sequencing was PBMCs. This sequence joins TRBV10-1 and TRBJ1-6, with D hard to call. CDR3 bases: TGCGCCAGCAGTAGGCTGAGGAATAATTCACCCCTCCACTTT. It specifies CASSRLRNNSPLHF.